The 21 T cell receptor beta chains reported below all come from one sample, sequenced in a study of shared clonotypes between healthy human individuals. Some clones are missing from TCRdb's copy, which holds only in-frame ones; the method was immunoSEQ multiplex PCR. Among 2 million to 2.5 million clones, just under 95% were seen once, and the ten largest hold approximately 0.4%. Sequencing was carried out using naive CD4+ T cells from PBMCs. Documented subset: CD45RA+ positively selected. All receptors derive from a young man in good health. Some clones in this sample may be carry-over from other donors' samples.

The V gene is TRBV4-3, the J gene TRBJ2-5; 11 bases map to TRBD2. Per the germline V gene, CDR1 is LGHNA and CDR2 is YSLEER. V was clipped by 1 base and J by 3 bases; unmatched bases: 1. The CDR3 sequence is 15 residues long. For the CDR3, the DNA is TGCGCCAGCAGCCAAGTACTAGCGGGAGAAGAGACCCAGTACTTC. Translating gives CASSQVLAGEETQYF.

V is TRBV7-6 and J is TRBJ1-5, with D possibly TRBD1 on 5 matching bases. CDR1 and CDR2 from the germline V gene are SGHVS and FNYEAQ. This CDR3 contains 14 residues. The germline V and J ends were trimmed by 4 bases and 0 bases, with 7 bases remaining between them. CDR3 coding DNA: TGTGCCAGCAGCTGGCAGGGTAGCAATCAGCCCCAGCATTTT. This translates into CASSWQGSNQPQHF.

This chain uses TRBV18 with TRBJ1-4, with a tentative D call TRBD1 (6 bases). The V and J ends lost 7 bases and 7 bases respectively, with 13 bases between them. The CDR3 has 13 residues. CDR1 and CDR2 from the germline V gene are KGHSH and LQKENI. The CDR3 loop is CASFTGFGEKLFF. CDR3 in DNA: TGTGCCAGCTTTACAGGGTTTGGTGAAAAACTGTTTTTT.

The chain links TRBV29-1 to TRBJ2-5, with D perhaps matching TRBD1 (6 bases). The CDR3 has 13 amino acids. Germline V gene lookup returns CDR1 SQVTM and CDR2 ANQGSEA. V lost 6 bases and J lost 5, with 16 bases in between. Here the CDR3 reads CSVGNQGWETQYF. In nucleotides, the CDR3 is TGCAGCGTAGGAAACCAGGGGTGGGAGACCCAGTACTTC.

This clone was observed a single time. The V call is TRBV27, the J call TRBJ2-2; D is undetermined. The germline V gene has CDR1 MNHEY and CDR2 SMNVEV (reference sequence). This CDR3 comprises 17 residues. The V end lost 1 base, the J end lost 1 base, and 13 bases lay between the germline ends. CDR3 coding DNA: TGTGCCAGCAGTTTATTGCCCGGAGCCTTGAACACCGGGGAGCTGTTTTTT. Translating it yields CASSLLPGALNTGELFF.

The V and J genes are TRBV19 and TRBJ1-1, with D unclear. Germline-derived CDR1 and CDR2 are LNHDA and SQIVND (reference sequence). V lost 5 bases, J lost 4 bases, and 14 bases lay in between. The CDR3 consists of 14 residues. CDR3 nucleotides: TGTGCCAGTAGTTCGGTAGGGCCCCCCACTGAAGCTTTCTTT. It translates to CASSSVGPPTEAFF.

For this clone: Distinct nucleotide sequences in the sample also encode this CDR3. Written as DNA, the CDR3 is TGCGCCAGCAGCCAAGTGGTTGGGGAGACCCAGTACTTC. This gives the protein CASSQVVGETQYF. The chain couples TRBV4-1 to TRBJ2-5, with D unclear. CDR1 and CDR2 from the germline V gene are MGHRA and YSYEKL. The CDR3 is made up of 13 amino acids. Trimming pared 1 base from V and 5 bases from J, leaving 8 bases between.

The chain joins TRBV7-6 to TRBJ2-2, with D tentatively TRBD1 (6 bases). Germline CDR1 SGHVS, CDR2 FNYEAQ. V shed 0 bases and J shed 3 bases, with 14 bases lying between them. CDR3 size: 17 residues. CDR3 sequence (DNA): TGTGCCAGCAGCTTAGCGCGTGGGGGCCGCGACACCGGGGAGCTGTTTTTT. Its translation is CASSLARGGRDTGELFF.

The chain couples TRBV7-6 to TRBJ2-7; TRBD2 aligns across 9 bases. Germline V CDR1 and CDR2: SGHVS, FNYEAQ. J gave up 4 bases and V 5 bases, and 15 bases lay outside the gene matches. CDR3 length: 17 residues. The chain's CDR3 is CASSHLYQTSGLYEQYF. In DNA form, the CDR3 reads TGTGCCAGCAGCCACCTTTACCAGACTAGCGGTCTATACGAGCAGTACTTC. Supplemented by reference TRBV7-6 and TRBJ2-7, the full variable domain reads GAGVSQSPRYKVTKRGQDVALRCDPISGHVSLYWYRQALGQGPEFLTYFNYEAQQDKSGLPNDRFSAERPEGSISTLTIQRTEQRDSAMYRCASSHLYQTSGLYEQYFGPGTRLTVT.

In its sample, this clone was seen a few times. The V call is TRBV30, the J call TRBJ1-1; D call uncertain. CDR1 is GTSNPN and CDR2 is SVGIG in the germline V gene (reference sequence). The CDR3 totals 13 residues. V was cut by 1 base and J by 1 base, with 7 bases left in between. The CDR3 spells CAWSDKKNTEAFF. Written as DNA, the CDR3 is TGTGCCTGGAGTGATAAAAAGAACACTGAAGCTTTCTTT.

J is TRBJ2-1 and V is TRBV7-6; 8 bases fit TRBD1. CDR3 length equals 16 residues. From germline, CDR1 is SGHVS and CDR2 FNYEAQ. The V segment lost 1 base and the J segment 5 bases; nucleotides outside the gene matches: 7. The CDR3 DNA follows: TGTGCCAGCAGCTTAGTGAGGGACAGGCCTCACAATGAGCAGTTCTTC. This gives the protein CASSLVRDRPHNEQFF.

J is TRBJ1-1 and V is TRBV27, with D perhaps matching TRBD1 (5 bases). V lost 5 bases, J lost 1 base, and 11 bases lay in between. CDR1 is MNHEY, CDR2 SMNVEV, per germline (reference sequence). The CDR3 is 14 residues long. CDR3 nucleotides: TGTGCCAGCAGTCCCCGCCAGGGGAACACTGAAGCTTTCTTT. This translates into CASSPRQGNTEAFF.

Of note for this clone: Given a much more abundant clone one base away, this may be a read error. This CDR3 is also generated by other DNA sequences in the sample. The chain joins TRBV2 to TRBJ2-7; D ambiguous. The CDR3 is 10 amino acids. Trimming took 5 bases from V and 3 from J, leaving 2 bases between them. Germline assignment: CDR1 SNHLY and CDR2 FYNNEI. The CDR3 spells CASSNYEQYF. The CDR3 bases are TGTGCCAGCAGTAACTACGAGCAGTACTTC. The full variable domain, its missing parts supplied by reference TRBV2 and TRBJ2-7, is EPEVTQTPSHQVTQMGQEVILRCVPISNHLYFYWYRQILGQKVEFLVSFYNNEISEKSEIFDDQFSVERPDGSNFTLKIRSTKLEDSAMYFCASSNYEQYFGPGTRLTVT.

In DNA form, the CDR3 reads TGCGCCAGCAGCCAAGATCCCTTCGCAGGGGGGGTGACTGAAGCTTTCTTT. It translates to CASSQDPFAGGVTEAFF. V is TRBV4-1 and J is TRBJ1-1; TRBD1 matches 7 bases. This CDR3 has 17 residues. Germline V gives CDR1 MGHRA, CDR2 YSYEKL. The V and J ends lost 0 bases and 5 bases, in that order; junction bases with no gene match: 12.

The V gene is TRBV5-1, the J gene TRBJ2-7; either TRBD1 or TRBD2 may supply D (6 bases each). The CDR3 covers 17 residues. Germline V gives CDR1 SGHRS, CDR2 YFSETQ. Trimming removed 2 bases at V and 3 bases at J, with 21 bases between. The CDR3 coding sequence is TGCGCCAGCAGCTTAGGGGGGCGCTTGGCGGGACGCTACGAGCAGTACTTC. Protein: CASSLGGRLAGRYEQYF.

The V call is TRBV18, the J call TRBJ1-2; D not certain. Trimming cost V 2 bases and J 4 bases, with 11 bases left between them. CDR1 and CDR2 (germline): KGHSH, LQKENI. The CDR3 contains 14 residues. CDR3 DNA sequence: TGTGCCAGCTCACCATCGGCCAATGCCTATGGCTACACCTTC. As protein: CASSPSANAYGYTF. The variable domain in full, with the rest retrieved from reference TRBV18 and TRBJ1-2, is NAGVMQNPRHLVRRRGQEARLRCSPMKGHSHVYWYRQLPEEGLKFMVYLQKENIIDESGMPKERFSAEFPKEGPSILRIQQVVRGDSAAYFCASSPSANAYGYTFGSGTRLTVV.

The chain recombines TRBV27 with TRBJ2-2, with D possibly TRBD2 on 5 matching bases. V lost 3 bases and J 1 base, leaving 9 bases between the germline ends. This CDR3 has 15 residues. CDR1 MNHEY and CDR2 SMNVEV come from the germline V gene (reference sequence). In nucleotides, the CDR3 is TGTGCCAGCAGTTTCCTACGGGAGAACACCGGGGAGCTGTTTTTT. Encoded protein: CASSFLRENTGELFF.

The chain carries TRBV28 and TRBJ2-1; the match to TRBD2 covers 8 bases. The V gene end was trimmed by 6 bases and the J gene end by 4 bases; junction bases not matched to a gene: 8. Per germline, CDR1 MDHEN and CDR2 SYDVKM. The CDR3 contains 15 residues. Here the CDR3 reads CASRKAGVQYNEQFF. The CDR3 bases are TGTGCCAGCAGAAAAGCGGGAGTTCAGTACAATGAGCAGTTCTTC.

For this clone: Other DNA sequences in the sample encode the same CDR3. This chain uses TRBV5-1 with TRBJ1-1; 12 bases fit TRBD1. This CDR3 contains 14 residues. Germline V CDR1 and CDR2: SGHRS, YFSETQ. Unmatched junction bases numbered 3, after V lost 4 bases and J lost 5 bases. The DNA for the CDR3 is TGCGCCAGCAGCGGGACAGGGGGCCGGACTGAAGCTTTCTTT. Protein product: CASSGTGGRTEAFF.

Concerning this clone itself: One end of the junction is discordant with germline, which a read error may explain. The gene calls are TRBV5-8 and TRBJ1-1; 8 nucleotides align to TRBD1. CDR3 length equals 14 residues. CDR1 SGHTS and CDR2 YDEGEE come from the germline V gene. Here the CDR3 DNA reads TGTGCCAGCAGCTTGGCCGCCGGACAGGGAACGGTCGTCTTT. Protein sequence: CASSLAAGQGTVVF.

CDR3 DNA sequence: TGTGCCAGCAGCGCCGGACCGGGACAGTGGGAGACCCAGTACTTC. Amino acid sequence: CASSAGPGQWETQYF. The chain is built from TRBV9 and TRBJ2-5; TRBD1 aligns across 7 bases. Germline V gene lookup returns CDR1 SGDLS and CDR2 YYNGEE. The CDR3 is made up of 15 amino acids. Germline trimming cut 3 bases from V and 5 bases from J; bases unmatched to any gene: 10.